This TCR beta chain was identified during a study of CD8+CD57+ T cells in acquired aplastic anemia. Study in general: Sorted CD4+ and CD8+ cell DNA averaged around 3 ug.

By flow cytometry, patients selected for sequencing had shown an expansion of CD8+CD57+ cells. When blood sampling took place, the patients had received no therapy. Study results and limitations: Roughly 27 shared CD8+ CDR3s appeared highly expressed within patients' immunodominant clones.

Profiles of TCR beta VDJ and CDR3 were generated from a genomic DNA template. TCRdb re-analysed the reads in MiXCR, keeping a single row per CDR3 protein. The sample holds around 200,000 distinct CDR3 sequences, approximately 52% seen once. The CDR3 covers 14 residues. With 3 bases removed from V and 4 bases from J, the gap between germline ends came to 10 bases. Per the germline V gene, CDR1 is KGHSH and CDR2 is LQKENI. Concerning this clonotype itself: The antigen is unknown.

The TCR originated in a human donor with aplastic anemia. The source material was sorted CD4+, CD8+, or CD8+CD57+ T cells (not recorded which) from PBMCs. The chain uses TRBV18 and TRBJ1-5; D unresolved. CDR3 sequence reads: CASSPQSRNQPQHF. CDR3 DNA: TGTGCCAGCTCACCCCAATCCCGAAATCAGCCCCAGCATTTT.